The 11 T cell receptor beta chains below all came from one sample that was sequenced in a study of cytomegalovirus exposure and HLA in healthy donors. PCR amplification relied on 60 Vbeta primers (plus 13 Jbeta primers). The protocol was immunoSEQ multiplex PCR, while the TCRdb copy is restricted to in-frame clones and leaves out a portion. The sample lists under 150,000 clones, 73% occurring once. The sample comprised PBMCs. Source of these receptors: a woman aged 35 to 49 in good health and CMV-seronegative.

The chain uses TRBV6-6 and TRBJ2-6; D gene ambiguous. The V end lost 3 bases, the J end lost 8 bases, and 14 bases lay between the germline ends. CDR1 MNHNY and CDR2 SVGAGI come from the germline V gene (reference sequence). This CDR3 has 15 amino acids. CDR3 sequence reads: CASSYEPLSSNVLTF. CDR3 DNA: TGTGCCAGCAGTTATGAGCCATTGAGTTCCAACGTCCTGACTTTC.

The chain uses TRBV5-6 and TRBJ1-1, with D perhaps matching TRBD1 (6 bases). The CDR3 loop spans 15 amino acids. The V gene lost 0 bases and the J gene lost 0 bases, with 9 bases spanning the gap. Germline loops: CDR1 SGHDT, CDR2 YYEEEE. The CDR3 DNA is TGTGCCAGCAGCTTGGGGACAGTCATGAACACTGAAGCTTTCTTT. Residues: CASSLGTVMNTEAFF.

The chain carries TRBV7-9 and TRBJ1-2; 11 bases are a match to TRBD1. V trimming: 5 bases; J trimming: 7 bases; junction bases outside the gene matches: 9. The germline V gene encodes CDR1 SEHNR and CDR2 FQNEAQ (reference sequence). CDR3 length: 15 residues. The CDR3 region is CASSNRDRGILGYTF. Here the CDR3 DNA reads TGTGCCAGCAGCAACCGGGACAGGGGGATACTTGGCTACACCTTC.

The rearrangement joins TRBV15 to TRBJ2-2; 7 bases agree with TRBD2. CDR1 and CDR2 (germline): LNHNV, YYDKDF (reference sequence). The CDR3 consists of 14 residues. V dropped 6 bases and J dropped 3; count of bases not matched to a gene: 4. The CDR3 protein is CATSRRGDTGELFF. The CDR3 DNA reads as TGTGCCACCAGTCGCCGGGGGGACACCGGGGAGCTGTTTTTT.

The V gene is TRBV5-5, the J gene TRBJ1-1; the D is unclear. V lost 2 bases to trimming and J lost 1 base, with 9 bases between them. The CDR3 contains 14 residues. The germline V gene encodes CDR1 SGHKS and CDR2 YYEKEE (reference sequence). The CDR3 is CASSFFDWNTEAFF. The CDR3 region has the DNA TGTGCCAGCAGCTTTTTCGACTGGAACACTGAAGCTTTCTTT.

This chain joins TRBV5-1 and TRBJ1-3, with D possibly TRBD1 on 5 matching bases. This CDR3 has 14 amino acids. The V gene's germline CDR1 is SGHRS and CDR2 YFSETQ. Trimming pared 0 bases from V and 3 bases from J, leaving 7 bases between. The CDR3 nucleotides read TGCGCCAGCAGCTTGGCAGGGTATGGAAACACCATATATTTT. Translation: CASSLAGYGNTIYF.

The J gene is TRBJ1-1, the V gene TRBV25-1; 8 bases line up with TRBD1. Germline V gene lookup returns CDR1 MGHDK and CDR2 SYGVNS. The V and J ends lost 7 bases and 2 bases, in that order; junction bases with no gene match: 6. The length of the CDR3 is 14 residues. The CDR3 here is CASTPGGYNTEAFF. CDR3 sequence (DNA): TGTGCCAGCACCCCAGGGGGCTATAACACTGAAGCTTTCTTT. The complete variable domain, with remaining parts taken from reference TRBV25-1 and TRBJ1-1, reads EADIYQTPRYLVIGTGKKITLECSQTMGHDKMYWYQQDPGMELHLIHYSYGVNSTEKGDLSSESTVSRIRTEHFPLTLESARPSHTSQYLCASTPGGYNTEAFFGQGTRLTVV.

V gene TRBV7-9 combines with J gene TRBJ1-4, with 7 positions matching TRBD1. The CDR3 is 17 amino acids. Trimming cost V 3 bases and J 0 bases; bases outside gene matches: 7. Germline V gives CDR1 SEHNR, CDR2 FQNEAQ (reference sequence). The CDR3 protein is CASSFWARGPTNEKLFF. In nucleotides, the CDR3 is TGTGCCAGCAGCTTTTGGGCTAGGGGGCCAACTAATGAAAAACTGTTTTTT.

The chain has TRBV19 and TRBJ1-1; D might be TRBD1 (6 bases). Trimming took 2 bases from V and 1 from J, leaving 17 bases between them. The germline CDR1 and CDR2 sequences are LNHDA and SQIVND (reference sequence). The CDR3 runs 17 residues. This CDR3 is CASSIWGNTGRNTEAFF. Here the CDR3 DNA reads TGTGCCAGTAGTATATGGGGAAACACAGGGAGGAACACTGAAGCTTTCTTT.

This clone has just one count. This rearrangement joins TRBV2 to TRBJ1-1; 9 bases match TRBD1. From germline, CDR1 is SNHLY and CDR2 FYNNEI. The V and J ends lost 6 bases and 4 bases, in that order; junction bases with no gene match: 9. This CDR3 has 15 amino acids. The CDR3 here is CASRNRGLEGTEAFF. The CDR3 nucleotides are TGTGCCAGCAGAAACAGGGGGCTGGAGGGCACTGAAGCTTTCTTT.

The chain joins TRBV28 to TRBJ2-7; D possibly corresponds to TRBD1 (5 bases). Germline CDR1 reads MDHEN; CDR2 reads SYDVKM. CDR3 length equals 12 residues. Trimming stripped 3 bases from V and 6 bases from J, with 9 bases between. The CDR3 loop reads CASSFWGTEQYV. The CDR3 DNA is TGTGCCAGCAGTTTTTGGGGCACCGAGCAGTACGTC.